This TCR beta chain was identified during a study of a mutant IDH1 vaccine in newly diagnosed glioma. Study-level information: Averaging roughly 40 years of age, treated patients were about 62% male and around 38% female. Former treatment meant radiotherapy, temozolomide, or both; the majority had gotten both.

Assay: immunoSEQ multiplex PCR; the TCRdb copy retains only in-frame clones and omits some. The sample has around 33,000 clones; about 80% are singletons. Trimming removed 3 bases at V and 7 bases at J, with 4 bases between. CDR1 and CDR2 (germline): KGHSH, LQKENI. The CDR3 has 12 amino acids. Details on this clone: As yet, its antigen is unknown.

Noted time point: baseline, week 1 (first vaccination visit). The treatment denotes: pre-vaccination baseline after standard-of-care therapy. The donor cohort comprised cases of new WHO grade 3 or 4 IDH1-mutant, ATRX-lost astrocytoma. Study-wide results and caveats: Changes in the top peripheral T cell clonotypes seemingly had no bearing on pseudoprogression.

The source material was peripheral blood mononuclear cells (PBMCs), sampled from a glioma patient treated with radiotherapy, temozolomide or both. The clonotype originates from a man aged 50 to 59 with glioma. Some clones in this sample may be carry-over from other donors' samples. V usage is TRBV18 and J usage is TRBJ1-6; D not resolved. As DNA, the CDR3 is TGTGCCAGCTCACCCCCGAATTCACCCCTCCACTTT. This translates into CASSPPNSPLHF.